A selection of T cell receptor beta chains follows, all from one sample in a study of blood T cell repertoires in COVID-19. Here immunoSEQ multiplex PCR was the method, and the copy in TCRdb shows in-frame clones only, minus some. This table has around 47,000 clones, more than 70% appearing once. The sequenced sample consisted of peripheral blood. All receptors come from a man aged 45-65 years with active COVID-19. The CDR3 runs from the conserved cysteine through the conserved F or W. D genes are given only for firm matches. Clone size is stated in some rows and not others, as once, few, many or a class when expanded.

clone_size: NA
j_call: TRBJ2-4
d_call: TRBD1
v_call: TRBV9
cdr3_aa: CASSVGPRQGELNIQYF
cdr3_nt: TGTGCCAGCAGCGTAGGCCCCAGACAGGGGGAGTTAAACATTCAGTACTTC

clone_size: NA
j_call: TRBJ2-5
d_call: TRBD2
v_call: TRBV7-7
cdr3_aa: CASSRPLAGGDQETQYF
cdr3_nt: TGTGCTAGCAGCCGACCCCTAGCGGGGGGGGACCAAGAGACCCAGTACTTC

clone_size: NA
j_call: TRBJ1-5
d_call: TRBD1
v_call: TRBV5-8
cdr3_aa: CASSRDRERGQPQHF
cdr3_nt: TGTGCCAGCAGCCGAGACAGGGAGAGAGGGCAGCCCCAGCATTTT

clone_size: NA
j_call: TRBJ1-2
d_call: NA
v_call: TRBV4-1
cdr3_aa: CASSQTGSYGYTF
cdr3_nt: TGCGCCAGCAGCCAAACAGGGTCCTATGGCTACACCTTC

clone_size: NA
j_call: TRBJ2-5
d_call: NA
v_call: TRBV7-2
cdr3_aa: CASSQNSGTQYF
cdr3_nt: TGTGCCAGCAGCCAGAATTCGGGGACCCAGTACTTC

clone_size: NA
j_call: TRBJ1-1
d_call: NA
v_call: TRBV6-2/TRBV6-3
cdr3_aa: CASSYSTEGTEAFF
cdr3_nt: TGTGCCAGCAGTTACTCGACGGAGGGCACTGAAGCTTTCTTT

clone_size: NA
j_call: TRBJ2-7
d_call: NA
v_call: TRBV27
cdr3_aa: CASSLSHGYEQYF
cdr3_nt: TGTGCCAGCAGTTTATCGCACGGTTACGAGCAGTACTTC

clone_size: few
j_call: TRBJ1-5
d_call: NA
v_call: TRBV7-9
cdr3_aa: CASAPTTGSSNQPQHF
cdr3_nt: TGTGCCAGCGCTCCCACTACAGGTTCCAGCAATCAGCCCCAGCATTTT

clone_size: NA
j_call: TRBJ2-3
d_call: NA
v_call: TRBV3-1/TRBV3-2
cdr3_aa: CASSSSGDTQYF
cdr3_nt: TGTGCCAGCAGCTCGTCAGGGGATACGCAGTATTTT

clone_size: NA
j_call: TRBJ2-3
d_call: TRBD2
v_call: TRBV9
cdr3_aa: CASSAESGRATDTQYF
cdr3_nt: TGTGCCAGCAGCGCCGAAAGCGGGAGGGCAACAGATACGCAGTATTTT

clone_size: NA
j_call: TRBJ2-5
d_call: NA
v_call: TRBV5-4
cdr3_aa: CASSLEGGEETQYF
cdr3_nt: TGTGCCAGCAGTCTAGAGGGGGGGGAAGAGACCCAGTACTTC

clone_size: NA
j_call: TRBJ2-2
d_call: NA
v_call: TRBV2
cdr3_aa: CASYTTRDSSTGELFF
cdr3_nt: TGTGCCAGCTATACTACCCGGGACTCCAGCACCGGGGAGCTGTTTTTT

clone_size: few
j_call: TRBJ1-2
d_call: TRBD1
v_call: TRBV28
cdr3_aa: CASSLWAGGNYGYTF
cdr3_nt: TGTGCCAGCAGTTTATGGGCAGGGGGGAACTATGGCTACACCTTC

clone_size: NA
j_call: TRBJ1-1
d_call: NA
v_call: TRBV3-1/TRBV3-2
cdr3_aa: CASSRLGSAEAFF
cdr3_nt: TGTGCCAGCAGTCGCCTAGGAAGTGCTGAAGCTTTCTTT

clone_size: NA
j_call: TRBJ2-3
d_call: NA
v_call: TRBV9
cdr3_aa: CASSPGEQGTDTQYF
cdr3_nt: TGTGCCAGCAGCCCGGGCGAACAGGGCACAGATACGCAGTATTTT

clone_size: NA
j_call: TRBJ2-7
d_call: TRBD1
v_call: TRBV19
cdr3_aa: CASSIGGQGRTYEQYF
cdr3_nt: TGTGCCAGTAGTATTGGGGGACAGGGGCGCACCTACGAGCAGTACTTC

clone_size: once
j_call: TRBJ1-2
d_call: NA
v_call: TRBV11-2
cdr3_aa: CASSRDRDYGYTF
cdr3_nt: TGTGCCAGCAGCCGTGACAGAGACTATGGCTACACCTTC

clone_size: NA
j_call: TRBJ1-2
d_call: NA
v_call: TRBV6-5
cdr3_aa: CASTAGDGYTF
cdr3_nt: TGTGCCAGCACGGCAGGGGATGGCTACACCTTC

clone_size: NA
j_call: TRBJ1-1
d_call: NA
v_call: TRBV9
cdr3_aa: CASSVGGPNTEAFF
cdr3_nt: TGTGCCAGCAGCGTAGGAGGGCCGAACACTGAAGCTTTCTTT

clone_size: NA
j_call: TRBJ2-1
d_call: NA
v_call: TRBV7-8
cdr3_aa: CASSSRADQPTGSEQFF
cdr3_nt: TGTGCCAGCAGCTCGCGAGCGGACCAGCCCACTGGGAGTGAGCAGTTCTTC

clone_size: NA
j_call: TRBJ2-3
d_call: NA
v_call: TRBV5-1
cdr3_aa: CASSWGAGLGTDTQYF
cdr3_nt: TGCGCCAGCAGCTGGGGAGCGGGTTTGGGTACAGATACGCAGTATTTT

clone_size: NA
j_call: TRBJ1-5
d_call: NA
v_call: TRBV19
cdr3_aa: CASTESTDYSNQPQHF
cdr3_nt: TGTGCCAGTACAGAGTCGACAGATTATAGCAATCAGCCCCAGCATTTT

clone_size: NA
j_call: TRBJ2-7
d_call: TRBD2
v_call: TRBV27
cdr3_aa: CASSLWGGEQYF
cdr3_nt: TGTGCCAGCAGTTTATGGGGGGGAGAGCAGTACTTC

clone_size: few
j_call: TRBJ1-5
d_call: NA
v_call: TRBV28
cdr3_aa: CASGGSQPQHF
cdr3_nt: TGTGCCAGCGGCGGGTCACAGCCCCAGCATTTT

clone_size: NA
j_call: TRBJ1-5
d_call: TRBD1
v_call: TRBV10-3
cdr3_aa: CAIRETGGGRPQHF
cdr3_nt: TGTGCCATCAGAGAGACAGGGGGAGGTCGGCCCCAGCATTTT

clone_size: NA
j_call: TRBJ1-5
d_call: TRBD1
v_call: TRBV2
cdr3_aa: CATTWTGGDQPQHF
cdr3_nt: TGTGCCACTACCTGGACAGGGGGCGATCAGCCCCAGCATTTT

clone_size: few
j_call: TRBJ1-2
d_call: TRBD1
v_call: TRBV7-9
cdr3_aa: CASSLGQGVDYGYTF
cdr3_nt: TGTGCCAGCAGCTTAGGACAGGGCGTGGACTATGGCTACACCTTC

clone_size: NA
j_call: TRBJ2-1
d_call: NA
v_call: TRBV4-1
cdr3_aa: CASSQPREGGNEQFF
cdr3_nt: TGCGCCAGCAGCCAACCCCGGGAAGGGGGCAATGAGCAGTTCTTC

clone_size: NA
j_call: TRBJ1-6
d_call: NA
v_call: TRBV3-1/TRBV3-2
cdr3_aa: CASSPNAGARGSPLHF
cdr3_nt: TGTGCCAGCAGCCCTAACGCGGGGGCTCGAGGTTCACCCCTCCACTTT

clone_size: NA
j_call: TRBJ1-5
d_call: NA
v_call: TRBV6-1
cdr3_aa: CASSEVADQPQHF
cdr3_nt: TGTGCCAGCAGTGAAGTGGCAGATCAGCCCCAGCATTTT

clone_size: NA
j_call: TRBJ2-3
d_call: NA
v_call: TRBV7-9
cdr3_aa: CASSGVGRGLSTDTQYF
cdr3_nt: TGTGCCAGCAGCGGCGTAGGGCGGGGGCTTAGCACAGATACGCAGTATTTT

clone_size: few
j_call: TRBJ2-1
d_call: NA
v_call: TRBV5-1
cdr3_aa: CASSLLTDEQFF
cdr3_nt: TGCGCCAGCAGCCTCCTTACGGATGAGCAGTTCTTC

clone_size: NA
j_call: TRBJ2-3
d_call: NA
v_call: TRBV7-9
cdr3_aa: CASSPGLGDSDTQYF
cdr3_nt: TGTGCCAGCAGCCCTGGTTTAGGGGACTCGGATACGCAGTATTTT

clone_size: NA
j_call: TRBJ2-5
d_call: NA
v_call: TRBV24-1
cdr3_aa: CATSDPNSETQYF
cdr3_nt: TGTGCCACCAGTGATCCTAATTCGGAGACCCAGTACTTC

clone_size: few
j_call: TRBJ2-7
d_call: NA
v_call: TRBV5-1
cdr3_aa: CASSLALASSYEQYF
cdr3_nt: TGCGCCAGCAGCCTGGCGCTAGCCAGCTCCTACGAGCAGTACTTC